This T cell receptor beta chain came from a study of shared clonotypes between healthy human individuals. Regarding the study as a whole: Sampling included only blood; tissue repertoires likely differ. Limited genetic and exposure-history diversity came from having few donors.

Terminally differentiated effector memory CD45RA+ cells were excluded from the naive CD8 cells, which were CD45RO-negative and positively selected for CCR7. Nashville, Tennessee was home to all donors, who were Caucasian adults. A word on this clone: Its target is unknown.

CDR1 and CDR2 from the germline V gene are SGHDT and YYEEEE. The ends were cut back, 0 bases at V and 4 bases at J, with 12 bases in the middle. This CDR3 has 15 amino acids. Some clones are missing from TCRdb's copy, which holds only in-frame ones; the method was immunoSEQ multiplex PCR. The sample gives some 2.1 million clones, about 95% of which show up once; more than 0.95% is in the top ten. The receptor comes from a man younger than 35 in good health. V usage is TRBV5-6 and J usage is TRBJ2-3, with D possibly TRBD1 on 5 matching bases. The specimen sequenced was naive CD8+ T cells sorted from blood. In DNA form, the CDR3 reads TGTGCCAGCAGCTTGGAGATGGCAGGGCCAGATACGCAGTATTTT. This gives the protein CASSLEMAGPDTQYF.